These 5 T cell receptor beta chains were sequenced from one sample in a study of follicular helper T cells after annual influenza vaccination. Time point described: 2015-2016 season, 7 days after influenza vaccination. Generated by immunoSEQ multiplex PCR, the TCRdb table keeps only in-frame clones and is missing some. The table includes some 5,000 clones, about four fifths detected once. Source: CXCR5+ CD38- circulating T follicular helper cells from blood, taken 7 days after influenza vaccination. Indicated subset: circulating Tfh, non-naive CD4+CXCR5+PD-1+ (ICOS+CD38+ or ICOS-CD38-). The receptors shown here come from an adult who received the influenza vaccine.

This rearrangement joins TRBV5-6 to TRBJ1-5; TRBD1 might be the D (5 bases). The germline CDR1 and CDR2 sequences are SGHDT and YYEEEE. The ends were cut back, 4 bases at V and 4 bases at J, with 15 bases in the middle. The CDR3 totals 15 residues. CDR3 sequence reads: CASSGGGGWNQPQHF. CDR3 DNA sequence: TGTGCCAGCAGCGGGGGTGGGGGATGGAATCAGCCCCAGCATTTT.

This clone was counted once. The chain couples TRBV5-1 to TRBJ2-3; no definite D call. Germline V gene data show CDR1 as SGHRS and CDR2 as YFSETQ. The CDR3 is 14 residues long. V was cut by 5 bases and J by 1 base, with 11 bases left in between. In nucleotides, the CDR3 is TGCGCCAGCAGTATGGAGTTTGGCACAGATACGCAGTATTTT. Amino acid sequence: CASSMEFGTDTQYF.

The chain combines TRBV18 with TRBJ1-1; 7 nucleotides agree with TRBD1. Trimming cost V 1 base and J 6 bases; bases outside gene matches: 2. This CDR3 region has 13 residues. Germline V lookup: CDR1 KGHSH, CDR2 LQKENI. The CDR3 DNA sequence: TGTGCCAGCTCACCACAGGGGGCGGCTGAAGCTTTCTTT. Residues: CASSPQGAAEAFF.

V is TRBV15 and J is TRBJ1-5; D call uncertain. Germline V gene data show CDR1 as LNHNV and CDR2 as YYDKDF (reference sequence). V was trimmed by 0 bases and J by 4 bases, leaving 4 bases between them. This CDR3 is 13 amino acids long. The chain's CDR3 is CATSREGNQPQHF. As DNA, the CDR3 is TGTGCCACCAGCAGAGAAGGGAATCAGCCCCAGCATTTT.

CDR3 nucleotide sequence: TGTGCCAGCAGCGCCCAGGTTGGGTCAGATACGCAGTATTTT. Translating it yields CASSAQVGSDTQYF. The gene calls are TRBV9 and TRBJ2-3; unclear D gene. The CDR3 covers 14 residues. The V end was cut by 3 bases, the J end by 4 bases, with 12 bases between. The germline V gene has CDR1 SGDLS and CDR2 YYNGEE.